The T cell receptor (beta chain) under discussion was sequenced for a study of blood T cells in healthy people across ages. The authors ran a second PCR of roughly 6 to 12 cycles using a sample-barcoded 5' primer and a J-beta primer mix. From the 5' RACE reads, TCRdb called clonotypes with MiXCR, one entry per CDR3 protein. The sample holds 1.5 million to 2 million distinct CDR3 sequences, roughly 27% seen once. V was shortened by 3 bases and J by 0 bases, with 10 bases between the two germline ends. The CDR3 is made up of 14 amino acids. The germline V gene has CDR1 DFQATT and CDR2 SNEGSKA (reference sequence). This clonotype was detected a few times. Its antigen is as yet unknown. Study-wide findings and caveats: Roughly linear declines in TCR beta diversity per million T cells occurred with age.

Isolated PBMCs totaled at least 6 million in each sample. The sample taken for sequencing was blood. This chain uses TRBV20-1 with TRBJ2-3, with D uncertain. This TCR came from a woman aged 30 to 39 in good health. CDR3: CSARRDTSTDTQYF. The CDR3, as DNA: TGCAGTGCTAGGCGTGATACTAGCACAGATACGCAGTATTTT.